This TCR beta chain was sequenced in a study of CD8 T cells in ankylosing spondylitis. Study observations and caveats: Characteristic, it appeared, of ankylosing spondylitis blood was a TCR beta motif of eight highly homologous variants. Some of the motif variants had earlier been found in reactive arthritis patients' fluid and blood. Significantly higher representation of disease-linked clones was reported for matched ankylosing spondylitis synovial fluid.

This clonotype occurred many times. Its specificity is unknown. TCRdb reprocessed the 5' RACE reads via MiXCR and lists one record per CDR3 protein. The sample has about 840,000 distinct CDR3 sequences, roughly 12% seen once. This CDR3 has 15 residues. CDR1 is MNHEY, CDR2 SVGAGI, per germline. V lost 0 bases, J lost 7 bases, and 12 bases lay in between. The receptor comes from a male donor with ankylosing spondylitis. J is TRBJ1-4 and V is TRBV6-5; tentatively, D is TRBD1 (6 bases). The sequenced sample consisted of blood, either unsorted or a sorted T cell fraction (not recorded which). The CDR3, as DNA: TGTGCCAGCAGTTACTCGAGACAGGTTTTTGAAAAACTGTTTTTT. This sequence encodes CASSYSRQVFEKLFF.